This is a list of T cell receptor beta chains from one sample in a study of CD8+ T cells in alopecia areata. The data were produced by immunoSEQ multiplex PCR, yet TCRdb's version contains in-frame clones alone and is incomplete. Among more than 200,000 clones, under 70% were seen once, and the ten largest hold over 1%. Sequences were derived from CD4+ T cells sorted from blood, sampled between weeks 43 and 45, from a patient treated with tofacitinib. The receptors derive from a human donor with alopecia areata. Each CDR3 is given with its conserved first and last residue. Each record gives: D gene, clone size, J gene, V gene, CDR3 DNA, CDR3 protein. D genes are given only for firm matches. Only part of the rows carry a size: once, few, many, or a class if the clone is expanded.

D: NA; size: NA; J: TRBJ1-2; V: TRBV29-1; DNA: TGCAGCGTTTCAACACTGAACTATGGCTACACCTTC; CDR3: CSVSTLNYGYTF
D: NA; size: NA; J: TRBJ2-3; V: TRBV29-1; DNA: TGCAGCGTGGCCCCTGACACAGATACGCAGTATTTT; CDR3: CSVAPDTDTQYF
D: NA; size: NA; J: TRBJ2-5; V: TRBV28; DNA: TGTGCCAGCAGACAACAGGGAGGAGAGACCCAGTACTTC; CDR3: CASRQQGGETQYF
D: NA; size: NA; J: TRBJ1-1; V: TRBV9; DNA: TGTGCCAGCAGCCCAGAGTTAGGAGGAATCAACCCGAACACTGAAGCTTTCTTT; CDR3: CASSPELGGINPNTEAFF
D: TRBD1; size: NA; J: TRBJ2-1; V: TRBV5-6; DNA: TGTGCCAGCAGCTCCCGGGACAGGGGTAACAAGCAGTTCTTC; CDR3: CASSSRDRGNKQFF
D: NA; size: few; J: TRBJ2-2; V: TRBV19; DNA: TGTGCCAGTAGTATATCAGCGAACACCGGGGAGCTGTTTTTT; CDR3: CASSISANTGELFF
D: TRBD1; size: NA; J: TRBJ2-7; V: TRBV5-1; DNA: TGCGCCAGCAGCCTCGACAGGGGTTCCTACGAGCAGTACTTC; CDR3: CASSLDRGSYEQYF
D: NA; size: NA; J: TRBJ2-1; V: TRBV29-1; DNA: TGCAGCGGGGGGGACACCCTCTACAATGAGCAGTTCTTC; CDR3: CSGGDTLYNEQFF
D: TRBD1; size: once; J: TRBJ1-2; V: TRBV2; DNA: TGTGCCAGCAGGGGACAGGGGATTGGTGGTGGCTACACCTTC; CDR3: CASRGQGIGGGYTF
D: NA; size: NA; J: TRBJ2-1; V: TRBV14; DNA: TGTGCCAGCAGCCAAGAAGTGGTCATGGGAAATGAGCAGTTCTTC; CDR3: CASSQEVVMGNEQFF
D: TRBD1; size: NA; J: TRBJ2-2; V: TRBV5-1; DNA: TGCGCCAGCAGCTCGGGACAGCTATCCACCGGGGAGCTGTTTTTT; CDR3: CASSSGQLSTGELFF
D: NA; size: once; J: TRBJ2-5; V: TRBV6-6; DNA: TGTGCCAGCAGGCCCGGGGTAGGAGGAGGAGAGACCCAGTACTTC; CDR3: CASRPGVGGGETQYF
D: NA; size: NA; J: TRBJ1-1; V: TRBV29-1; DNA: TGCAGCGTAACCGGGACAATGAACACTGAAGCTTTCTTT; CDR3: CSVTGTMNTEAFF
D: NA; size: NA; J: TRBJ2-7; V: TRBV19; DNA: TGTGCCAGTAGGGTGGGACACCAGCCCTCCTACGAGCAGTACTTC; CDR3: CASRVGHQPSYEQYF
D: NA; size: NA; J: TRBJ2-3; V: TRBV29-1; DNA: TGCAGCGTTGAAGATCGGGCGGGACCAAGCACAGATACGCAGTATTTT; CDR3: CSVEDRAGPSTDTQYF
D: NA; size: once; J: TRBJ2-3; V: TRBV5-6; DNA: TGTGCCAGCAGCTGGGGCTTAGGAGGTGGGACAGATACGCAGTATTTT; CDR3: CASSWGLGGGTDTQYF
D: NA; size: NA; J: TRBJ2-1; V: TRBV15; DNA: TGTGCCACCAGCAGAGATCTCGGCGGCCGGGCCTACAATGAGCAGTTCTTC; CDR3: CATSRDLGGRAYNEQFF
D: NA; size: few; J: TRBJ1-1; V: TRBV19; DNA: TGTGCCAGTAGCCGAACTGGGGCCCTGATAACTTCGGAAGCTTTCTTT; CDR3: CASSRTGALITSEAFF
D: TRBD1; size: NA; J: TRBJ2-5; V: TRBV5-1; DNA: TGCGCCAGCAGCTTGAGAGCAGGGGGAGAGACCCAGTACTTC; CDR3: CASSLRAGGETQYF
D: NA; size: NA; J: TRBJ2-7; V: TRBV18; DNA: TGTGCCAGCTCACCACCGAACAGGTACGACGAGCAGTACTTC; CDR3: CASSPPNRYDEQYF
D: NA; size: NA; J: TRBJ2-7; V: TRBV7-2; DNA: TGTGCCAGCAGCTCAACAGGGAAATGGCAGTACTTC; CDR3: CASSSTGKWQYF
D: NA; size: NA; J: TRBJ2-7; V: TRBV18; DNA: TGTGCCAGCTCACCACGTAACAGCCACTACGAGCAGTACTTC; CDR3: CASSPRNSHYEQYF
D: NA; size: NA; J: TRBJ2-7; V: TRBV19; DNA: TGTGCCAGTAGTCAGCAAGGGGGTTCGGCTTACGAGCAGTACTTC; CDR3: CASSQQGGSAYEQYF
D: NA; size: NA; J: TRBJ2-1; V: TRBV11-2; DNA: TGTGCCAGCAGCCGTACGACAGGAACATCCTACAATGAGCAGTTCTTC; CDR3: CASSRTTGTSYNEQFF
D: NA; size: NA; J: TRBJ1-1; V: TRBV5-1; DNA: TGCGCCAGCAGCCCTCAGGTCCCCCCGAGGACTGAAGCTTTCTTT; CDR3: CASSPQVPPRTEAFF
D: TRBD1; size: NA; J: TRBJ1-2; V: TRBV9; DNA: TGTGCCAGCAGCCCCAGACAGGGGGCGGAGGGCTACACCTTC; CDR3: CASSPRQGAEGYTF
D: TRBD1; size: NA; J: TRBJ2-7; V: TRBV4-3; DNA: TGCGCCAGCAGCCAAGGAGGGACAGGGAGTGAGCAGTACTTC; CDR3: CASSQGGTGSEQYF
D: NA; size: NA; J: TRBJ1-1; V: TRBV30; DNA: TGTGCCTGGAGTCTGACGGCGATGAACACTGAAGCTTTCTTT; CDR3: CAWSLTAMNTEAFF
D: NA; size: NA; J: TRBJ2-7; V: TRBV30; DNA: TGTGCCTGGAGCGGGACACCATCCTACGAGCAGTACTTC; CDR3: CAWSGTPSYEQYF